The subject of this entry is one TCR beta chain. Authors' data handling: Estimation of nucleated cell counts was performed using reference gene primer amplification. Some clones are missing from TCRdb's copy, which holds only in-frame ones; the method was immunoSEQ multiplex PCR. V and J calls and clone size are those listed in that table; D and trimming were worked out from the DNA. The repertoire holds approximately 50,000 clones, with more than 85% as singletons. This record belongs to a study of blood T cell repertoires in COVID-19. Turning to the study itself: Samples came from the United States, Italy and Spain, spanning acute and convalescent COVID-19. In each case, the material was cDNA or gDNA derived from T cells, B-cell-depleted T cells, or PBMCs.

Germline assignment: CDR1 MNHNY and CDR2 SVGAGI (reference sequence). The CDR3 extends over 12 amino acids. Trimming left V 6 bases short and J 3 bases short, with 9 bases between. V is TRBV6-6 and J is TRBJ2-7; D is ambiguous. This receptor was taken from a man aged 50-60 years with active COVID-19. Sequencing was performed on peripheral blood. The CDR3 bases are TGTGCCAGCAGGACCACGGGCTACGAGCAGTACTTC. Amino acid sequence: CASRTTGYEQYF.